These 24 T cell receptor beta chains were sequenced from one sample in a study of cytomegalovirus exposure and HLA in healthy donors. Only in-frame clones appear in the TCRdb table, and some are missing; sequencing was by immunoSEQ multiplex PCR. Here the sample spans 200,000 to 250,000 clones, around 87% being singletons. The sequencing sample was made of PBMCs. The receptors were gathered from a woman between 18 and 29 years old in good health and CMV-seropositive.

With respect to this clone: The same CDR3 also results from other DNA sequences found in this sample. The chain links TRBV18 to TRBJ1-1; no clear D. The germline gives CDR1 KGHSH, CDR2 LQKENI. This CDR3 has 13 amino acids. Trimming cost V 3 bases and J 2 bases, with 7 bases left between them. This chain's CDR3 is CASSPEGNTEAFF. The CDR3 DNA is TGTGCCAGCTCACCTGAGGGCAACACTGAAGCTTTCTTT.

V is TRBV4-1 and J is TRBJ2-1, with 9 bases aligning to TRBD2. This CDR3 spans 17 amino acids. Germline V gives CDR1 MGHRA, CDR2 YSYEKL. V dropped 3 bases and J dropped 6; count of bases not matched to a gene: 12. The CDR3 DNA reads TGCGCCAGCAGCCAGCTCCAAACGGGACTAGCAAGCAATGAGCAGTTCTTC. Translated: CASSQLQTGLASNEQFF.

The chain carries TRBV13 and TRBJ2-5, with TRBD1 matching over 9 bases. The germline CDR1 and CDR2 sequences are PRHDT and FYEKMQ (reference sequence). Trimming at V came to 5 bases and at J to 1 base, leaving 2 bases not matched to a gene. This CDR3 spans 14 amino acids. CDR3 region: CASSPTGGQETQYF. In DNA, the CDR3 is TGTGCCAGCAGCCCGACAGGGGGCCAAGAGACCCAGTACTTC.

The chain has TRBV5-6 and TRBJ2-3; 7 bases are shared with TRBD1. The CDR3 is made up of 15 amino acids. Germline V gene sequence: CDR1 SGHDT, CDR2 YYEEEE. Trimming at V came to 4 bases and at J to 0 bases, leaving 5 bases not matched to a gene. In DNA, the CDR3 is TGTGCCAGCAGCCCGTTGGGACAGAGCACAGATACGCAGTATTTT. It yields the protein CASSPLGQSTDTQYF.

The chain carries TRBV5-4 and TRBJ2-1, with TRBD2 matching 7 bases. The germline V gene has CDR1 SGHNT and CDR2 YYREEE (reference sequence). Trimming took 2 bases from V and 2 from J; bases not matched to a gene: 4. The CDR3 sequence is 15 residues long. For the CDR3, the DNA is TGTGCCAGCAGCTTCCTAGCGGCCCCCTACAATGAGCAGTTCTTC. Its protein is CASSFLAAPYNEQFF.

The chain is built from TRBV6-5 and TRBJ2-7; weak D call: TRBD2 (5 bases). V shed 6 bases and J shed 0 bases, with 9 bases lying between them. The CDR3 consists of 13 residues. From germline, CDR1 is MNHEY and CDR2 SVGAGI. CDR3 coding DNA: TGTGCCAGCAGACCAAGCGGCTCCTACGAGCAGTACTTC. Protein sequence: CASRPSGSYEQYF.

The chain has TRBV27 and TRBJ2-2; perhaps TRBD1 as D (8 bases). Per germline, CDR1 MNHEY and CDR2 SMNVEV (reference sequence). This CDR3 region has 18 residues. V dropped 5 bases and J dropped 5 bases, with 24 bases sitting between them. The CDR3: CASSPTFNRGGRTGELFF. CDR3 bases: TGTGCCAGCAGTCCAACCTTCAACAGGGGGGGTAGGACCGGGGAGCTGTTTTTT.

The CDR3: CASSLARGTDTQYF. DNA for the CDR3: TGTGCCAGCAGCTTAGCTAGAGGCACAGATACGCAGTATTTT. V is TRBV11-3 and J is TRBJ2-3; D is ambiguous. The germline V gene encodes CDR1 SGHNT and CDR2 YENEEA. Between the trimmed V and J ends, which lost 1 base and 1 base, there was a span of 6 bases. CDR3 size: 14 residues.

A word on this clone: The same CDR3 also results from other DNA sequences found in this sample. The gene calls are TRBV29-1 and TRBJ1-2; D might be TRBD1 (6 bases). V was shortened by 7 bases and J by 2 bases, with 11 bases between the two germline ends. CDR1 is SQVTM, CDR2 ANQGSEA, per germline. CDR3 size: 12 residues. The CDR3 DNA is TGCAGCGGAGGGGGGGAAAACTATGGCTACACCTTC. This encodes CSGGGENYGYTF.

This clone was seen only a few times. The chain recombines TRBV6-5 with TRBJ2-7, with D uncertain. The CDR3 loop spans 15 amino acids. V lost 3 bases and J 1 base, leaving 13 bases between the germline ends. The germline CDR1 and CDR2 sequences are MNHEY and SVGAGI. Here the CDR3 reads CASSYSGSRSYEQYF. CDR3 DNA sequence: TGTGCCAGCAGTTATTCCGGGTCTCGGTCCTACGAGCAGTACTTC.

This chain uses TRBV5-1 with TRBJ1-4; D is possibly TRBD1 (6 bases). With 4 bases removed from V and 5 bases from J, the gap between germline ends came to 15 bases. Germline assignment: CDR1 SGHRS and CDR2 YFSETQ. CDR3 length: 15 amino acids. As DNA, the CDR3 is TGCGCCAGCAGCCTCGACTTACAGGGCAATGAAAAACTGTTTTTT. It is translated as CASSLDLQGNEKLFF.

V gene TRBV6-1 combines with J gene TRBJ1-1, with D maybe TRBD1 (5 bases). The germline V gene encodes CDR1 MNHNS and CDR2 SASEGT. The CDR3 runs 15 residues. Trimming removed 4 bases at V and 5 bases at J, with 17 bases between. In DNA form, the CDR3 reads TGTGCCAGCAGTGTACAGGCTTTGGGGGGGACTGAAGCTTTCTTT. This gives the protein CASSVQALGGTEAFF.

This clone has just one count. This chain uses TRBV9 with TRBJ2-3; weak D call: TRBD1 (5 bases). Trimming stripped 1 base from V and 8 bases from J, with 8 bases between. Germline CDR1 SGDLS, CDR2 YYNGEE. CDR3 length: 12 amino acids. CDR3 DNA: TGTGCCAGCAGCGTAAATCAGGGTACGCAGTATTTT. Translating gives CASSVNQGTQYF.

Here the CDR3 DNA reads TGTGCCAGCTCACCACCTCTTGTAGCGAATACGCAGTATTTT. It specifies CASSPPLVANTQYF. This chain joins TRBV18 and TRBJ2-3; D possibly corresponds to TRBD2 (5 bases). This CDR3 has 14 amino acids. Germline V gene sequence: CDR1 KGHSH, CDR2 LQKENI. The V end lost 0 bases, the J end lost 7 bases, and 11 bases lay between the germline ends.

This clone came up a few times. This chain uses TRBV7-9 with TRBJ1-5, with TRBD1 identical over 9 bases. CDR1 is SEHNR, CDR2 FQNEAQ, per germline (reference sequence). The CDR3 sequence is 13 residues long. Unmatched junction bases numbered 4, after V lost 8 bases and J lost 5 bases. The DNA for the CDR3 is TGTGCCAGCGGAACAGGGGGCGATCAGCCCCAGCATTTT. Its protein is CASGTGGDQPQHF.

The V gene is TRBV29-1, the J gene TRBJ1-5, with D perhaps TRBD1 (5 bases). Per germline, CDR1 SQVTM and CDR2 ANQGSEA. The germline V and J ends were trimmed by 5 bases and 6 bases, with 20 bases remaining between them. The CDR3 is 15 amino acids. This CDR3 reads CSVSIAQGRGQPQHF. The CDR3 region has the DNA TGCAGCGTTTCTATTGCCCAGGGAAGGGGTCAGCCCCAGCATTTT.

V is TRBV6-5 and J is TRBJ2-1; no definite D call. Trimming shortened V by 6 bases and J by 4 bases, and 4 bases separated the two germline ends. The CDR3 runs to 11 residues. The germline V gene has CDR1 MNHEY and CDR2 SVGAGI. The CDR3 here is CASSQYNEQFF. The DNA for the CDR3 is TGTGCCAGCAGCCAATACAATGAGCAGTTCTTC.

This clone has just one count. This chain uses TRBV30 with TRBJ2-1, with TRBD2 as a possible D gene (6 bases). This CDR3 contains 16 residues. CDR1 is GTSNPN and CDR2 is SVGIG in the germline V gene (reference sequence). Deletions cut 1 base from V and 8 bases from J, with 21 bases between. CDR3 bases: TGTGCCTGGAGTGACGACGGGGGAGGAAATTGGGATGAGCAGTTCTTC. Its protein product is CAWSDDGGGNWDEQFF.

The chain links TRBV15 to TRBJ1-5, with TRBD1 matching over 7 bases. V shed 5 bases, J shed 5 bases, and the junction held 6 bases outside the gene matches. Germline V gene sequence: CDR1 LNHNV, CDR2 YYDKDF (reference sequence). There are 14 residues in the CDR3. The CDR3 loop reads CATSLDRVYQPQHF. The CDR3 DNA follows: TGTGCCACCAGCCTTGACAGGGTTTATCAGCCCCAGCATTTT.

This chain joins TRBV4-1 and TRBJ1-2; the D gene is possibly TRBD1 (6 bases). Trimming removed 0 bases from V and 5 bases from J, with 10 bases in between. The germline V gene has CDR1 MGHRA and CDR2 YSYEKL. This CDR3 contains 14 residues. Here the CDR3 DNA reads TGCGCCAGCAGCCAAGAACTCACAGGGTATGGCTACACCTTC. Protein: CASSQELTGYGYTF.

The chain carries TRBV5-4 and TRBJ1-4; 10 bases fit TRBD1. The CDR3 is made up of 15 amino acids. Germline V gene data show CDR1 as SGHNT and CDR2 as YYREEE (reference sequence). V dropped 3 bases and J dropped 4; count of bases not matched to a gene: 3. CDR3 nucleotides: TGTGCCAGCAGCTCGTGGACAGGGGGTAATGAAAAACTGTTTTTT. Residues: CASSSWTGGNEKLFF. The whole variable domain, remainder taken from reference TRBV5-4 and TRBJ1-4, is ETGVTQSPTHLIKTRGQQVTLRCSSQSGHNTVSWYQQALGQGPQFIFQYYREEENGRGNFPPRFSGLQFPNYSSELNVNALELDDSALYLCASSSWTGGNEKLFFGSGTQLSVL.

The chain has TRBV10-3 and TRBJ2-1, with D possibly being TRBD1 (7 bases). This CDR3 region has 14 residues. Deletions cut 6 bases from V and 5 bases from J, with 14 bases between. The germline V gene has CDR1 ENHRY and CDR2 SYGVKD. This CDR3 reads CAISTEGADNEQFF. The DNA for the CDR3 is TGTGCCATCAGCACGGAGGGGGCCGACAATGAGCAGTTCTTC.

The chain joins TRBV10-2 to TRBJ2-1; 9 positions agree with TRBD2. The CDR3 is made up of 14 amino acids. V lost 4 bases to trimming and J lost 7 bases; unmatched junction nucleotides: 5. Germline CDR1 is WSHSY and CDR2 is SAAADI. The DNA of the CDR3 is TGCGCCAGCAGTGGGTTAGCGGGAGCGAATGAGCAGTTCTTC. Encoded protein: CASSGLAGANEQFF.

The chain links TRBV6-4 to TRBJ1-2; the D is unclear. The germline V gene encodes CDR1 MRHNA and CDR2 SNTAGT. The CDR3 is 13 residues long. V was trimmed by 2 bases and J by 6 bases, leaving 10 bases between them. The CDR3 DNA follows: TGTGCCAGCAGTGACAGATCCTCGGATGGCTACACCTTC. Protein product: CASSDRSSDGYTF.